These 13 T cell receptor beta chains came from one sample sequenced in a study of blood T cell repertoires in COVID-19. Sequencing used immunoSEQ multiplex PCR; TCRdb keeps in-frame clones, though not all of them. This sample has about 170,000 clones, with 70% to 90% found just once. The sample comprised PBMCs or T cells enriched from blood (not recorded which). The receptors stem from a woman in her late teens or twenties who had recovered from COVID-19.

The V and J genes are TRBV7-3 and TRBJ2-1; weak D call: TRBD2 (6 bases). The length of the CDR3 is 16 residues. Germline CDR1 SGHTA, CDR2 FQGTGA. Trimming pared 5 bases from V and 9 bases from J, leaving 23 bases between. CDR3 coding DNA: TGTGCCAGCAGCCCAGCCGGGACTGGGGGTCTTGGTGAGCAGTTCTTC. As protein: CASSPAGTGGLGEQFF.

V is TRBV7-9 and J is TRBJ2-5, with D possibly TRBD1 on 6 matching bases. Germline CDR1 and CDR2: SEHNR and FQNEAQ (reference sequence). Trimming stripped 7 bases from V and 1 base from J, with 16 bases between. The CDR3 has 15 amino acids. The CDR3 protein is CASTQQGQSQETQYF. The DNA of the CDR3 is TGTGCCAGCACCCAGCAGGGGCAGAGCCAAGAGACCCAGTACTTC.

V is TRBV7-9 and J is TRBJ1-4; 9 nucleotides line up with TRBD1. The CDR3 has 15 amino acids. V was clipped by 5 bases and J by 7 bases; unmatched bases: 8. Germline V lookup: CDR1 SEHNR, CDR2 FQNEAQ (reference sequence). CDR3 bases: TGTGCCAGCAGCCCCGGACAGGGGTCGACTGAAAAACTGTTTTTT. Protein product: CASSPGQGSTEKLFF.

The rearrangement joins TRBV29-1 to TRBJ2-5; possible D gene TRBD2, 6 bases. CDR3 length: 11 residues. Trimming took 6 bases from V and 5 from J, leaving 10 bases between them. CDR1 is SQVTM, CDR2 ANQGSEA, per germline. The CDR3 DNA reads as TGCAGCGTAGGCAGCGGGGAGACCCAGTACTTC. It codes for CSVGSGETQYF.

The rearrangement links TRBV11-2 to TRBJ2-7, with D perhaps TRBD1 (6 bases). Germline CDR1 reads SGHAT; CDR2 reads FQNNGV. CDR3 length: 13 amino acids. V shed 2 bases and J shed 3 bases, with 8 bases lying between them. CDR3 nucleotide sequence: TGTGCCAGCAGCTTACGACAGGTCTACGAGCAGTACTTC. Amino acid sequence: CASSLRQVYEQYF. Combining the CDR3 with reference TRBV11-2 and TRBJ2-7 gives the whole variable domain EAGVAQSPRYKIIEKRQSVAFWCNPISGHATLYWYQQILGQGPKLLIQFQNNGVVDDSQLPKDRFSAERLKGVDSTLKIQPAKLEDSAVYLCASSLRQVYEQYFGPGTRLTVT.

The chain recombines TRBV29-1 with TRBJ2-1; D possibly corresponds to TRBD1 (5 bases). This CDR3 spans 11 amino acids. Germline-derived CDR1 and CDR2 are SQVTM and ANQGSEA. Trimming stripped 3 bases from V and 5 bases from J, with 5 bases between. The CDR3 spells CSVEGHNEQFF. CDR3 sequence (DNA): TGCAGCGTTGAGGGGCACAATGAGCAGTTCTTC.

This clone was recorded only once. The rearrangement joins TRBV9 to TRBJ2-2, with D maybe TRBD2 (6 bases). Germline CDR1 is SGDLS and CDR2 is YYNGEE. This CDR3 contains 16 residues. Trimming removed 0 bases from V and 3 bases from J, with 12 bases in between. CDR3 protein: CASSVVGDFDTGELFF. The CDR3 DNA reads TGTGCCAGCAGCGTAGTTGGGGACTTTGACACCGGGGAGCTGTTTTTT.

The chain recombines TRBV6-5 with TRBJ2-3; no firm D call. The CDR3 length is 14 residues. Germline loops: CDR1 MNHEY, CDR2 SVGAGI. Trimming stripped 8 bases from V and 2 bases from J, with 14 bases between. CDR3 sequence reads: CASGVGYNTDTQYF. CDR3 DNA: TGTGCCAGCGGAGTTGGCTATAACACAGATACGCAGTATTTT.

This sequence joins TRBV28 and TRBJ2-5; 7 nucleotides line up with TRBD2. The CDR3 consists of 15 residues. CDR1 MDHEN and CDR2 SYDVKM come from the germline V gene. J gave up 3 bases and V 2 bases, and 6 bases lay outside the gene matches. The CDR3 DNA follows: TGTGCCAGCAGTTTAACGGGAGGTGGGGAAGAGACCCAGTACTTC. It codes for CASSLTGGGEETQYF.

This chain connects TRBV12-3 or TRBV12-4 to TRBJ1-2; no reliable D call. The V and J ends lost 2 bases and 6 bases respectively, with 10 bases between them. The CDR3 contains 13 residues. The CDR3 nucleotides are TGTGCCAGCAGTTTATTCACCCGGGATGGCTACACCTTC. As protein: CASSLFTRDGYTF.

V is TRBV11-2 and J is TRBJ2-2, with D possibly being TRBD2 (6 bases). CDR1 is SGHAT, CDR2 FQNNGV, per germline. This CDR3 region has 13 residues. The V and J ends lost 5 bases and 5 bases respectively, with 9 bases between them. The CDR3 region is CASSLGTTGELFF. The CDR3 DNA follows: TGTGCCAGCAGCCTCGGGACTACCGGGGAGCTGTTTTTT.

The rearrangement uses TRBV4-1 and TRBJ1-6, with 9 bases fitting TRBD1. The CDR3 has 22 residues. With 3 bases clipped from V and 0 bases from J, the junction kept 18 bases outside the gene matches. Germline lookup yields CDR1 MGHRA and CDR2 YSYEKL. In nucleotides, the CDR3 is TGCGCCAGCAGCCATCCCGCCGGACAGGGGTTGGGTTCAAGCTCCTATAATTCACCCCTCCACTTT. Translation: CASSHPAGQGLGSSSYNSPLHF.

The CDR3: CASKSGLGGDGYTF. CDR3 coding DNA: TGTGCCAGCAAATCGGGGCTAGGGGGGGATGGCTACACCTTC. This sequence joins TRBV6-5 and TRBJ1-2, with a tentative D call TRBD1 (6 bases). V was pared by 7 bases and J by 6 bases, with 18 bases between. The CDR3 loop spans 14 amino acids. Germline CDR1 is MNHEY and CDR2 is SVGAGI.